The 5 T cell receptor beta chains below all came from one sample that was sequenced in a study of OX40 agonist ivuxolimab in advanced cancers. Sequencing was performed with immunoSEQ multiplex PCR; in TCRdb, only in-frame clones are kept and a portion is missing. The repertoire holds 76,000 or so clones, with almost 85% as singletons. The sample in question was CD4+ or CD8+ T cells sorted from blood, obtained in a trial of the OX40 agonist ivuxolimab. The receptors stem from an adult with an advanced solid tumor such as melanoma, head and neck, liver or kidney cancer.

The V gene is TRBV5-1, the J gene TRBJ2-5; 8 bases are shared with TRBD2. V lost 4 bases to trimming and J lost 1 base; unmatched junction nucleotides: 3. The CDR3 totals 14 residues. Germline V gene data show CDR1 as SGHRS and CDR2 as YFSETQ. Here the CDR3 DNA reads TGCGCCAGCAGCAGTAGCGGGATCCAAGAGACCCAGTACTTC. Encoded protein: CASSSSGIQETQYF.

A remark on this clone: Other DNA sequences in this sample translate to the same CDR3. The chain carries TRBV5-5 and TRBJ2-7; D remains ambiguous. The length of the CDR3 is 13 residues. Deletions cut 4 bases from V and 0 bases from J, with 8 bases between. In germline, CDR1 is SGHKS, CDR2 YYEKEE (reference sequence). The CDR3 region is CASSLLASYEQYF. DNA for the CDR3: TGTGCCAGCAGCCTACTCGCCTCCTACGAGCAGTACTTC.

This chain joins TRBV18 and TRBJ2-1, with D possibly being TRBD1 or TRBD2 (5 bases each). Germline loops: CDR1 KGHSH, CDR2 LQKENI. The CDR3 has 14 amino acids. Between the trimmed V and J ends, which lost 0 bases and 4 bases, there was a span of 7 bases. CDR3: CASSPPGVYNEQFF. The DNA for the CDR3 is TGTGCCAGCTCACCACCGGGGGTGTACAATGAGCAGTTCTTC.

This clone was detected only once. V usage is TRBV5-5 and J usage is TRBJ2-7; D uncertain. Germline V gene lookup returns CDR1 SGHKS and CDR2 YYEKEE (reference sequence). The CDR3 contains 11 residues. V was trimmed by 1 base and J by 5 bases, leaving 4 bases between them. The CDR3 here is CASSLYDEQYF. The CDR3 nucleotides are TGTGCCAGCAGCTTGTACGACGAGCAGTACTTC.

The CDR3 DNA reads TGTGCCAGCAGCCTCCGGGGGAACTACGAGCAGTACTTC. This encodes CASSLRGNYEQYF. This chain links TRBV7-2 with TRBJ2-5; weak D call: TRBD2 (6 bases). The better agreement between TRBJ2-7 and the DNA end casts doubt on the J call. The CDR3 runs 13 residues. Germline V gives CDR1 SGHTA, CDR2 FQGNSA.